Below, 22 T cell receptor beta chains from the same sample are listed, as sequenced in a study of shared clonotypes between healthy human individuals. The table came from immunoSEQ multiplex PCR; TCRdb's copy has only in-frame clones and leaves some out. The sample holds 1.5 million to 1.9 million clones, around 98% seen once. The sequenced material came from naive CD4+ T cells sorted from blood. The sample's subset: CD45RA+ positively selected. These receptors originate from a man aged 30-40 years in good health.

This chain connects TRBV19 to TRBJ2-1, with 10 bases fitting TRBD2. This CDR3 spans 16 amino acids. Trimming removed 1 base from V and 7 bases from J; junction bases left unmatched: 7. The germline gives CDR1 LNHDA, CDR2 SQIVND (reference sequence). The CDR3 loop reads CASSIGPSGSRNEQFF. The CDR3 nucleotides are TGTGCCAGTAGTATAGGTCCTAGCGGGAGTCGAAATGAGCAGTTCTTC.

V gene TRBV9 combines with J gene TRBJ1-5; 9 bases align to TRBD1. In germline, CDR1 is SGDLS, CDR2 YYNGEE. V shed 5 bases and J 6 bases; nucleotides not matched to a gene: 6. This CDR3 spans 14 amino acids. CDR3 DNA: TGTGCCAGCAGTGTCACAGGGGGCGTTCAGCCCCAGCATTTT. As protein: CASSVTGGVQPQHF.

V is TRBV28 and J is TRBJ2-1; D perhaps matches TRBD2 (5 bases). The germline gives CDR1 MDHEN, CDR2 SYDVKM. The CDR3 spans 16 residues. V shed 5 bases and J shed 0 bases, with 14 bases lying between them. CDR3 residues: CASSPWLASSYNEQFF. The CDR3 DNA reads TGTGCCAGCAGTCCCTGGCTAGCTAGCTCCTACAATGAGCAGTTCTTC.

The chain carries TRBV25-1 and TRBJ2-1; TRBD2 is a possible D gene (7 bases). Germline CDR1 reads MGHDK; CDR2 reads SYGVNS. This CDR3 region has 15 residues. V lost 2 bases and J lost 7, with 15 bases in between. The CDR3 is CASSELGGRDNEQFF. DNA of the CDR3: TGTGCCAGCAGTGAACTCGGGGGGCGCGATAATGAGCAGTTCTTC.

The rearrangement joins TRBV10-3 to TRBJ1-4, with D possibly being TRBD1 (6 bases). CDR3 length: 16 residues. The ends were cut back, 10 bases at V and 8 bases at J, with 26 bases in the middle. Germline-derived CDR1 and CDR2 are ENHRY and SYGVKD. CDR3 in amino acids: CASGPGGRKGWEKLFF. As DNA, the CDR3 is TGTGCCAGCGGACCCGGGGGCAGGAAGGGTTGGGAAAAACTGTTTTTT.

This chain joins TRBV19 and TRBJ2-1; the D gene is possibly TRBD1 (7 bases). This CDR3 contains 15 residues. Germline V gene lookup returns CDR1 LNHDA and CDR2 SQIVND (reference sequence). Trimming pared 6 bases from V and 5 bases from J, leaving 17 bases between. The CDR3 DNA reads as TGTGCCAGTAGCACCCGACAGGGAGGTCACAATGAGCAGTTCTTC. Amino acids: CASSTRQGGHNEQFF.

The rearrangement uses TRBV4-1 and TRBJ2-2; D is uncertain. The CDR3 has 15 amino acids. CDR1 MGHRA and CDR2 YSYEKL come from the germline V gene. Trimming removed 4 bases from V and 1 base from J, with 10 bases in between. The CDR3 DNA reads as TGCGCCAGCAGCCCTGGCTTAGGGAACACCGGGGAGCTGTTTTTT. It codes for CASSPGLGNTGELFF.

The chain links TRBV7-9 to TRBJ1-5; D perhaps matches TRBD1 (5 bases). CDR1 is SEHNR, CDR2 FQNEAQ, per germline (reference sequence). The CDR3 covers 17 residues. Trimming removed 1 base from V and 0 bases from J, with 13 bases in between. CDR3 residues: CASSLVAGTTSNQPQHF. CDR3 sequence (DNA): TGTGCCAGCAGCTTAGTGGCAGGGACGACTAGCAATCAGCCCCAGCATTTT.

J is TRBJ2-7 and V is TRBV11-3, with D tentatively TRBD1 (5 bases). Per germline, CDR1 SGHNT and CDR2 YENEEA. Trimming removed 3 bases at V and 0 bases at J, with 9 bases between. This CDR3 is 14 amino acids long. The CDR3 sequence is CASSLTVHSYEQYF. Here the CDR3 DNA reads TGTGCCAGCAGCTTGACAGTTCACTCCTACGAGCAGTACTTC.

The rearrangement joins TRBV19 to TRBJ1-1, with 7 bases lining up with TRBD1. V gave up 4 bases and J gave up 0 bases; unmatched junction bases: 8. Per germline, CDR1 LNHDA and CDR2 SQIVND (reference sequence). This CDR3 spans 16 amino acids. CDR3 nucleotide sequence: TGTGCCAGTAGTAGCCGGGGACAGCTAATGAACACTGAAGCTTTCTTT. Translating gives CASSSRGQLMNTEAFF.

The gene calls are TRBV18 and TRBJ2-7, with 14 bases identical to TRBD2. The germline V gene encodes CDR1 KGHSH and CDR2 LQKENI. The CDR3 is 17 amino acids. J gave up 4 bases and V 2 bases, and 7 bases lay outside the gene matches. CDR3 sequence reads: CASSPFTGTSGRYEQYF. CDR3 in DNA: TGTGCCAGCTCACCATTTACCGGGACTAGCGGGAGATACGAGCAGTACTTC.

As concerns this clone: A read error may produce the germline difference seen at one junction end. J is TRBJ2-1 and V is TRBV28, with TRBD2 matching 12 bases. This CDR3 is 14 amino acids long. Per germline, CDR1 MDHEN and CDR2 SYDVKM. In DNA, the CDR3 is TGTGCCAGCAGTTCCGGGACAGGGACTAGCGGGTGGCTCTTC. This sequence encodes CASSSGTGTSGWLF. The whole variable domain, remainder taken from reference TRBV28 and TRBJ2-1, is DVKVTQSSRYLVKRTGEKVFLECVQDMDHENMFWYRQDPGLGLRLIYFSYDVKMKEKGDIPEGYSVSREKKERFSLILESASTNQTSMYLCASSSGTGTSGWLFGPGTRLTVL.

The V and J genes are TRBV12-5 and TRBJ2-1; TRBD2 matches at 14 bases. This CDR3 has 21 residues. Trimming removed 2 bases from V and 4 bases from J; junction bases left unmatched: 16. Germline V gene sequence: CDR1 LGHNT, CDR2 FRNRAP. The CDR3 loop is CASGLRAVPGLAGDPYNEQFF. In DNA form, the CDR3 reads TGTGCTAGTGGTTTGCGCGCTGTTCCGGGACTAGCGGGAGACCCTTACAATGAGCAGTTCTTC.

The chain employs TRBV28 and TRBJ2-5; D is ambiguous. Per the germline V gene, CDR1 is MDHEN and CDR2 is SYDVKM. Trimming cost V 11 bases and J 5 bases, with 15 bases left between them. The length of the CDR3 is 12 residues. The CDR3, as DNA: TGTGCCTCGGCTGGACCGTTGGAGACCCAGTACTTC. This gives the protein CASAGPLETQYF.

The rearrangement joins TRBV28 to TRBJ2-5, with TRBD2 identical over 8 bases. Germline lookup yields CDR1 MDHEN and CDR2 SYDVKM. V lost 1 base to trimming and J lost 5 bases; unmatched junction nucleotides: 9. CDR3 length: 16 residues. The CDR3 region has the DNA TGTGCCAGCAGTTTATTGGCGGGAGGCCGTGGGGAGACCCAGTACTTC. Protein product: CASSLLAGGRGETQYF.

This clone was recorded once. The rearrangement joins TRBV7-8 to TRBJ2-5; D unresolved. Trimming cost V 2 bases and J 1 base, with 5 bases left between them. CDR1 is SGHVS and CDR2 is FQNEAQ in the germline V gene. The CDR3 length is 13 residues. The CDR3 bases are TGTGCCAGCAGCTTAAACTTCCAAGAGACCCAGTACTTC. Encoded protein: CASSLNFQETQYF.

The chain carries TRBV14 and TRBJ2-1; 8 nucleotides agree with TRBD2. The CDR3 consists of 17 residues. CDR1 is SGHDN, CDR2 FVKESK, per germline. J gave up 3 bases and V 0 bases, and 7 bases lay outside the gene matches. CDR3 nucleotides: TGTGCCAGCAGCCAAGATAGAGCGGGAGTTTACTACAATGAGCAGTTCTTC. It codes for CASSQDRAGVYYNEQFF.

To note about this clone: Different DNA sequences within this sample yield the same CDR3. This rearrangement joins TRBV5-1 to TRBJ2-5; 9 bases match TRBD1. CDR1 is SGHRS, CDR2 YFSETQ, per germline. The CDR3 length is 14 residues. Germline trimming cut 0 bases from V and 3 bases from J; bases unmatched to any gene: 0. The CDR3: CASSLGTGEETQYF. CDR3 coding DNA: TGCGCCAGCAGCTTGGGGACAGGGGAAGAGACCCAGTACTTC.

V is TRBV6-5 and J is TRBJ2-7, with D possibly TRBD1 on 5 matching bases. Between the trimmed V and J ends, which lost 5 bases and 6 bases, there was a span of 8 bases. Germline loops: CDR1 MNHEY, CDR2 SVGAGI. The CDR3 contains 11 residues. CDR3 in DNA: TGTGCCAGCAGTCAGGGCCGCGAGCAGTACTTC. Its translation: CASSQGREQYF.

The rearrangement joins TRBV5-6 to TRBJ2-1; D gene uncertain. The CDR3 contains 14 residues. V was pared by 0 bases and J by 5 bases, with 9 bases between. Germline lookup yields CDR1 SGHDT and CDR2 YYEEEE. The CDR3 bases are TGTGCCAGCAGCTTGGGGGTGGGGAACAATGAGCAGTTCTTC. This translates into CASSLGVGNNEQFF. The complete variable domain, with remaining parts taken from reference TRBV5-6 and TRBJ2-1, reads DAGVTQSPTHLIKTRGQQVTLRCSPKSGHDTVSWYQQALGQGPQFIFQYYEEEERQRGNFPDRFSGHQFPNYSSELNVNALLLGDSALYLCASSLGVGNNEQFFGPGTRLTVL.

The chain couples TRBV10-1 to TRBJ2-3; 9 nucleotides match TRBD1. The germline V gene has CDR1 WNHNN and CDR2 SYGVQD (reference sequence). Losses at the gene ends were 0 bases for V and 4 bases for J; bases not matched to a gene: 8. The CDR3 sequence is 17 residues long. The CDR3 bases are TGCGCCAGCAGTGAGTCAGGACAGGGGAGAGGAGCAGATACGCAGTATTTT. Protein sequence: CASSESGQGRGADTQYF.

CDR3: CASSQATYTYEQYF. The CDR3 coding sequence is TGTGCCAGCAGCCAAGCAACCTATACCTACGAGCAGTACTTC. The rearrangement joins TRBV14 to TRBJ2-7; D gene uncertain. This CDR3 is 14 amino acids long. V was trimmed by 1 base and J by 2 bases, leaving 9 bases between them. Germline V CDR1 and CDR2: SGHDN, FVKESK. Together with reference TRBV14 and TRBJ2-7, the CDR3 gives the full variable domain: EAGVTQFPSHSVIEKGQTVTLRCDPISGHDNLYWYRRVMGKEIKFLLHFVKESKQDESGMPNNRFLAERTGGTYSTLKVQPAELEDSGVYFCASSQATYTYEQYFGPGTRLTVT.